This TCR beta chain is drawn from a study of early T cells in non-severe SARS-CoV-2 infection. About the research overall: RNA in bulk from unsorted whole blood was sequenced, and chains were unpaired. Study observations and caveats: Reliance on VDJdb matching favored anti-spike CD8 responses; private and CD4 specificities were missed.

The length of the CDR3 is 15 residues. Trimming removed 4 bases from V and 3 bases from J, with 15 bases in between. CDR1 is SGHVS and CDR2 is FNYEAQ in the germline V gene. The library protocol tagged individual cDNA molecules with unique molecular identifiers. Each CDR3 protein is one row after TCRdb ran MiXCR on the 5' RACE reads. The table shows about 90,000 distinct CDR3 sequences, with roughly 12% occurring only once. In its sample, this clonotype was seen many times. Its specificity is not known. The V gene is TRBV7-6, the J gene TRBJ2-5; TRBD1 is a possible D gene (7 bases). The sample in question was whole blood, obtained at baseline. This TCR was recovered from an adult who was a healthcare worker with PCR-confirmed SARS-CoV-2 infection or an uninfected control (not recorded which). This CDR3 is CASSSPGGTEETQYF. CDR3 nucleotide sequence: TGTGCCAGCAGCTCTCCTGGGGGGACAGAAGAGACCCAGTACTTC. Using reference TRBV7-6 and TRBJ2-5 for the parts outside the CDR3, the full variable domain is GAGVSQSPRYKVTKRGQDVALRCDPISGHVSLYWYRQALGQGPEFLTYFNYEAQQDKSGLPNDRFSAERPEGSISTLTIQRTEQRDSAMYRCASSSPGGTEETQYFGPGTRLLVL.